Sequencing of this T cell receptor beta chain was carried out in a study of prognosis after radiotherapy for stage I lung cancer (dated by TCRdb to about 2021). In the study overall: Between early 2018 and early 2019, approximately 18 stage I NSCLC patients were enrolled in Nanjing, China. Newly diagnosed primary stage I lung tumors occurred in roughly 15 patients, and oligometastatic NSCLC after surgical resection of the primary tumor occurred in a few. All patients were regarded as medically inoperable, because of comorbidities in roughly twelve patients and refusal of surgery in several patients. Ages in the cohort of more than 10 men and a handful of women ranged from roughly 50 to 85 years, with a median of 74. Squamous cell carcinoma histology was identified in 6 to 8 patients, and adenocarcinoma histology was identified in roughly eleven patients. SBRT was delivered in 3 to 5 fractions with a biologically effective dose of at least 100 Gy, and image-guided IMRT or VMAT was used for delivery. Concurrent therapy was not administered to any patient alongside SBRT. After SBRT, distant metastases developed in four of the 19 patients at a median of about seven months, while the remaining 15 patients had no significant progression. This study profiled peripheral blood TCR beta repertoires from stage I NSCLC patients before and after stereotactic body radiotherapy and linked the repertoires to distant failure. The study took one blood sample before SBRT and one after SBRT from each of roughly 20 patients and sequenced all 40 or so samples.

As for this clonotype: What this receptor recognizes is not known. No base quality information exists; no much larger clone differs at one position.

Two rounds of multiplex PCR were used to amplify the TCR beta CDR3 region from genomic DNA. In the first PCR round, primers specific to each TRBV and TRBJ gene were used, and the primer sequences were filed in Chinese patent CN105087789A. Universal primers were used in the second PCR round. The Roche High Pure PCR Template Preparation Kit was used to extract genomic DNA from frozen PBMCs. Paired-end sequencing with 151 bp reads was performed on the libraries using an Illumina HiSeq 3000. Under the source paper's analysis protocol: CutAdapt was used to discard raw reads that did not contain the multiplex PCR primer sequences. PEAR was used to merge high-quality paired reads into contigs. MiXCR assigned TRB V, D and J gene segments to each contig by aligning to reference sequences. CDR3 sequences were clustered by base quality and sequence similarity to remove sequencing errors. Shannon entropy, normalized by the natural log of the productive TCR sequence number, served as the measure of diversity. Clonality was defined as one minus Shannon entropy divided by the natural log of the number of unique clonotypes. Using the Youden index from ROC curves, the researchers picked the repertoire-metric cut-offs for progression-free survival, and all analyses were carried out in R 3.5.3. TCRdb handled the public reads itself, with Q25 trimming in fastp and clone calling in MiXCR, and kept productive beta chains. Each CDR3 protein appears once, grouped with its most common genes and DNA. TCRdb's processing, not the study's, gives the V and J calls here. In this sample the table shows about 30,000 distinct CDR3 sequences, less than 40% of which occur a single time. About 12% of the sample lies in the top ten.

All patients had node-negative disease on CT and PET/CT, and none had a history of other malignancies or prior chemotherapy or radiotherapy. At each of two time points, about 6.3 milliliters of peripheral venous blood were collected in EDTA tubes. Ficoll-Paque Plus density-gradient centrifugation was used to isolate PBMCs. Right after collection, samples were kept at -80 degrees C until analysis. Including the terminal cysteine and phenylalanine, the CDR3 comprises 16 residues. The DNA shown is the 48-base CDR3, in frame from base 1. Trimming removed 3 bases from V and 2 bases from J; the gene matches leave 7 bases unexplained. The germline V gene supplies CDR1 MGHRA and CDR2 YSYEKL. What the research found in general, with its limitations: Post-SBRT Shannon entropy and its change from baseline were lower in patients who developed distant metastases; baseline Shannon entropy was not associated with metastases. None of the reported P values were adjusted for multiple comparisons. Whether the expanded TCR clones were tumor-specific was not determined. The study was limited by its small cohort and short follow-up, and the findings require independent validation. TRBV and TRBJ usage frequencies reportedly differed by metastasis status, in two V genes at baseline and in under 10 V and two J genes after SBRT. After SBRT, the number of unique TCR clones decreased (median roughly 9,500 before versus some 6,900 after; Wilcoxon paired P=0.011).

This clonotype was sampled from a donor over 45 with non-small cell lung cancer. The source material was PBMCs, sampled before or after stereotactic body radiation therapy (not recorded which). Here the chain combines TRBV4-1 and TRBJ2-3, and TRBD1 matches 8 of the central bases. The nucleotides read TGCGCCAGCAGCCATGGACAGGGCGGGAACACAGATACGCAGTATTTT. It specifies CASSHGQGGNTDTQYF.